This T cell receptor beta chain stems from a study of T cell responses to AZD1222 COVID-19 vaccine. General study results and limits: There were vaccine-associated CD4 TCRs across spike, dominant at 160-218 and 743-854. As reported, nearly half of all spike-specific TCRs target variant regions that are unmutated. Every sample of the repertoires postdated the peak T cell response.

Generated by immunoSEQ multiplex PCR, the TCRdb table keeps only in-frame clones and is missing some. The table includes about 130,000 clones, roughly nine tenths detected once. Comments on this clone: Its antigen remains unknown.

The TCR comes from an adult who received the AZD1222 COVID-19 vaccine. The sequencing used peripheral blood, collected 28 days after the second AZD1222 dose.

The DNA for the CDR3 is TGTGCCAGCCAATGGGGCAGCCTGAACACTGAAGCTTTCTTT. Residues: CASQWGSLNTEAFF. The chain recombines TRBV5-6 with TRBJ1-1; D perhaps matches TRBD1 (5 bases). The V end was cut by 7 bases, the J end by 0 bases, with 13 bases between. The V gene's germline CDR1 is SGHDT and CDR2 YYEEEE. This CDR3 region has 14 residues.